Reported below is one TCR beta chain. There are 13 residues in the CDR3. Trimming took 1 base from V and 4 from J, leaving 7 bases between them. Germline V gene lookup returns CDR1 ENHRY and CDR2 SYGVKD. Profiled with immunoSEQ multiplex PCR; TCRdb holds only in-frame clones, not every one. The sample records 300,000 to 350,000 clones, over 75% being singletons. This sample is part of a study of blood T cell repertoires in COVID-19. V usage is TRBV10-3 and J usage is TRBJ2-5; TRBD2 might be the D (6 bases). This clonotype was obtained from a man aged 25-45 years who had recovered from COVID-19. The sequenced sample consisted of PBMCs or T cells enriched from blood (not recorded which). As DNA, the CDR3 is TGTGCCATCAGTGAGTACGGGGGAGAGACCCAGTACTTC. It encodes CAISEYGGETQYF.